This TCR beta chain emerged from a study of T cell responses to AZD1222 COVID-19 vaccine. Study-level results: The study found vaccine-associated CD4 TCRs spanning spike, dominant at 160-218 and 743-854.

Some clones are missing from TCRdb's copy, which holds only in-frame ones; the method was immunoSEQ multiplex PCR. The top ten clones hold about 6.8% of a sample with roughly 110,000 clones, around nine tenths of them seen once. Germline assignment: CDR1 GTSNPN and CDR2 SVGIG (reference sequence). The CDR3 length is 13 residues. The germline V and J ends were trimmed by 0 bases and 5 bases, with 7 bases remaining between them. Comment on this clone: Antigen specificity is unknown.

The clonotype was recovered from an adult who received the AZD1222 COVID-19 vaccine. Sequencing used peripheral blood, obtained 28 days after the second AZD1222 dose. This chain uses TRBV30 with TRBJ2-2; D might be TRBD2 (5 bases). The CDR3 DNA follows: TGTGCCTGGAGTGTCTCGGGGACCGGGGAGCTGTTTTTT. The encoded protein is CAWSVSGTGELFF.